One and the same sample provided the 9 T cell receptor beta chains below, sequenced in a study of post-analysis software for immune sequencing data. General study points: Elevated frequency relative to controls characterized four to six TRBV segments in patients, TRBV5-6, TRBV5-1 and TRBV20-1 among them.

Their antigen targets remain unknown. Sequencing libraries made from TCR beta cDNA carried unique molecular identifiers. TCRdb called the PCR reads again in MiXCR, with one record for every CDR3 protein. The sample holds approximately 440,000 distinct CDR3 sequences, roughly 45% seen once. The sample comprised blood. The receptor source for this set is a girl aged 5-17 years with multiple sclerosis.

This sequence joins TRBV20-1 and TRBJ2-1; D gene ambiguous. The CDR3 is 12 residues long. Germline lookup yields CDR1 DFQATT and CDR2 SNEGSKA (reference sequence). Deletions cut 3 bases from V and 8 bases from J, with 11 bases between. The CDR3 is CSARAVVDEQFF. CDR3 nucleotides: TGCAGTGCTAGGGCGGTGGTGGATGAGCAGTTCTTC.

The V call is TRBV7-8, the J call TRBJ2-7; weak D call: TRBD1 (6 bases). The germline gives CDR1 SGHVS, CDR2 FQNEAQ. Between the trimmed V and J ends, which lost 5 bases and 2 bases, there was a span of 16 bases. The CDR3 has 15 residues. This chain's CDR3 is CASSPRGKGAYEQYF. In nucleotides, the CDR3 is TGTGCCAGCAGCCCCAGGGGAAAGGGTGCCTACGAGCAGTACTTC.

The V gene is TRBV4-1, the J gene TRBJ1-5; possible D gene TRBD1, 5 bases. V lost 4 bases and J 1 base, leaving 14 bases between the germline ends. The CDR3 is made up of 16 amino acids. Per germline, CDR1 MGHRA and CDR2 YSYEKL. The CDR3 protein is CASSPARGLSNQPQHF. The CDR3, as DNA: TGCGCCAGCAGCCCCGCACGGGGCCTGAGCAATCAGCCCCAGCATTTT.

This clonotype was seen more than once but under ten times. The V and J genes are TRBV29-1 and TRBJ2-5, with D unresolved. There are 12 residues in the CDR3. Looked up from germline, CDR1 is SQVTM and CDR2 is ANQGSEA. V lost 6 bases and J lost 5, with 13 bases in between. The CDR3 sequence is CSVEIDRETQYF. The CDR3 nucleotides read TGCAGCGTCGAAATAGATCGTGAGACCCAGTACTTC.

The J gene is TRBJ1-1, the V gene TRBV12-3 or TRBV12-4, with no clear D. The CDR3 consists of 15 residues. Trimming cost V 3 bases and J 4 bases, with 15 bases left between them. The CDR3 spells CASSLGSGSGTEAFF. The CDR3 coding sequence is TGTGCCAGCAGTTTGGGGTCAGGCAGTGGCACTGAAGCTTTCTTT.

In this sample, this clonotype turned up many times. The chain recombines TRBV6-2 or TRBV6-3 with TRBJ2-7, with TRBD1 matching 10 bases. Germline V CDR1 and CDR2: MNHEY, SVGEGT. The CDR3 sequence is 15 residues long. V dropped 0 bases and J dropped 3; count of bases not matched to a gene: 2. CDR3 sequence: CASSYSGTGVYEQYF. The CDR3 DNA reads TGTGCCAGCAGTTACTCCGGGACAGGGGTCTACGAGCAGTACTTC.

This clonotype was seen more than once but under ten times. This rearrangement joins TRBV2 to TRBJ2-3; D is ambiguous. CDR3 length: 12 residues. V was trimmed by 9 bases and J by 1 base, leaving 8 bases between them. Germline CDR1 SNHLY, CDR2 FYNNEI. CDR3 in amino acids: CARTLGTDTQYF. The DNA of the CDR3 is TGTGCCAGGACCCTAGGCACAGATACGCAGTATTTT.

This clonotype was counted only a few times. In DNA form, the CDR3 reads TGTGCCAGCAGCTTAGCGGGAGGGGGCGAGAGCACAGATACGCAGTATTTT. Encoded protein: CASSLAGGGESTDTQYF. The V gene is TRBV7-2, the J gene TRBJ2-3; the D gene could be TRBD1 or TRBD2 (7 bases each). The CDR3 is 17 amino acids. Deletions cut 0 bases from V and 0 bases from J, with 13 bases between. The germline V gene has CDR1 SGHTA and CDR2 FQGNSA.

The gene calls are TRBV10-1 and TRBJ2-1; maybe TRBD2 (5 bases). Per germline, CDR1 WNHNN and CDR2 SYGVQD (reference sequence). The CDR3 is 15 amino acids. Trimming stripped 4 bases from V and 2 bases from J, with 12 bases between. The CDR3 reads CASSAGGSPYNEQFF. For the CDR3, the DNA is TGCGCCAGCAGTGCTGGTGGGAGCCCCTACAATGAGCAGTTCTTC.